What follows describes a single T cell receptor beta chain. The data are from a study of blood T cell repertoires in COVID-19. At the level of the study: COVID-19 samples from acute and convalescent phases originated in the United States, Italy and Spain. Sources were T cells, B-cell-depleted T cells, or PBMCs; the material itself was cDNA or gDNA.

Profiling relied on immunoSEQ multiplex PCR, and the TCRdb table lists in-frame clones only, not all of them. The sample has about 200,000 clones; around three quarters are singletons. Per the germline V gene, CDR1 is SGHRS and CDR2 is YFSETQ. Trimming cost V 4 bases and J 6 bases; bases outside gene matches: 6. This CDR3 is 15 amino acids long. This chain links TRBV5-1 with TRBJ2-5, with TRBD2 matching over 13 bases. Input material: peripheral blood. This sequence originates from a woman in her seventies with acute or convalescent COVID-19. DNA of the CDR3: TGCGCCAGCAGCAGGGGGACTAGCGGGGTTCAGACCCAGTACTTC. Encoded protein: CASSRGTSGVQTQYF.